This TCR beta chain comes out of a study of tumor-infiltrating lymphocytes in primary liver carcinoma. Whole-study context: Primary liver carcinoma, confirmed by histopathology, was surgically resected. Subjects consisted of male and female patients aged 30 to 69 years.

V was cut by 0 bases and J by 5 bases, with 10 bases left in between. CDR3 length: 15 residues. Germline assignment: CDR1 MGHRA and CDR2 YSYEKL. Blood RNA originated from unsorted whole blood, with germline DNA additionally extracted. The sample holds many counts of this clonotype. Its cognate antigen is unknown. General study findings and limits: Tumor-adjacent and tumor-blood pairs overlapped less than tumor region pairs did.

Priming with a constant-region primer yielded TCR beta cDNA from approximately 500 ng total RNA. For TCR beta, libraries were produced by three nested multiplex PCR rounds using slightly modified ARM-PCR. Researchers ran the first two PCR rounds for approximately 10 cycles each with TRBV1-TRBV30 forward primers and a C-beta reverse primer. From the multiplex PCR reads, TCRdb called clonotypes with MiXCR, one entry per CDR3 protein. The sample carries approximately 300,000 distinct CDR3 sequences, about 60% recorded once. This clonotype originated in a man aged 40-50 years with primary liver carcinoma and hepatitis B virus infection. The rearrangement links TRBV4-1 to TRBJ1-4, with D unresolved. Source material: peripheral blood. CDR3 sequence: CASSQDTGLNEKLFF. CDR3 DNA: TGCGCCAGCAGCCAAGACACGGGATTAAATGAAAAACTGTTTTTT.